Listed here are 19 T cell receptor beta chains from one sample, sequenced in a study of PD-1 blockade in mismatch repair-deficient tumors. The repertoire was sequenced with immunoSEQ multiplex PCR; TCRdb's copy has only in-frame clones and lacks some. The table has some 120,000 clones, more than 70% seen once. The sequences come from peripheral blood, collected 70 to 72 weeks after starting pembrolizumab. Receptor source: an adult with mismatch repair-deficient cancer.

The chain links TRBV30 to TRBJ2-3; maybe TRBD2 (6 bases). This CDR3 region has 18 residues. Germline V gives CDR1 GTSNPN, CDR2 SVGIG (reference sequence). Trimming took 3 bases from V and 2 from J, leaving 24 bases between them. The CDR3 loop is CAWSIGFFTGGNTDTQYF. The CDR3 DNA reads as TGTGCCTGGAGCATAGGATTTTTTACTGGGGGGAACACAGATACGCAGTATTTT.

CDR3 coding DNA: TGCAGCGTCTCGACAGAACGCACAGATACGCAGTATTTT. Encoded protein: CSVSTERTDTQYF. The chain is built from TRBV29-1 and TRBJ2-3, with D maybe TRBD1 (5 bases). The V end was cut by 6 bases, the J end by 1 base, with 11 bases between. The germline V gene encodes CDR1 SQVTM and CDR2 ANQGSEA. The CDR3 contains 13 residues.

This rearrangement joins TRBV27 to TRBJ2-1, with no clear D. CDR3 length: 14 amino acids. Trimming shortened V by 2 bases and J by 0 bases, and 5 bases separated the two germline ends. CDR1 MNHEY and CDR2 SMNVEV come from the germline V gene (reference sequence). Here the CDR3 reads CASSLAYSYNEQFF. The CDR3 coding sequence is TGTGCCAGCAGTTTAGCCTACTCCTACAATGAGCAGTTCTTC.

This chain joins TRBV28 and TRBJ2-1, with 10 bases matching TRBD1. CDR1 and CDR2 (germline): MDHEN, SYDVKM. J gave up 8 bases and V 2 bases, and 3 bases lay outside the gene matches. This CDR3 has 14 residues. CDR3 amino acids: CASSLGTGVDEQFF. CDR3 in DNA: TGTGCCAGCAGTTTAGGGACAGGGGTCGATGAGCAGTTCTTC.

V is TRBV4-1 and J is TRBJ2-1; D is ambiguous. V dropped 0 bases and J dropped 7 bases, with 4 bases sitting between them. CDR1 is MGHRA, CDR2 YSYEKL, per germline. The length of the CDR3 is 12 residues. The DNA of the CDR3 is TGCGCCAGCAGCCAAGATTGGAATGAGCAGTTCTTC. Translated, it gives CASSQDWNEQFF.

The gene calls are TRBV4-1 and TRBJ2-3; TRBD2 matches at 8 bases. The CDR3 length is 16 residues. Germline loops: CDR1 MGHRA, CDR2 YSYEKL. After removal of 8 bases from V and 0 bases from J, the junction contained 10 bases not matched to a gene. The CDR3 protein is CASQGKLADSTDTQYF. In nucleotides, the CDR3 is TGCGCCAGCCAGGGAAAACTAGCGGACAGCACAGATACGCAGTATTTT.

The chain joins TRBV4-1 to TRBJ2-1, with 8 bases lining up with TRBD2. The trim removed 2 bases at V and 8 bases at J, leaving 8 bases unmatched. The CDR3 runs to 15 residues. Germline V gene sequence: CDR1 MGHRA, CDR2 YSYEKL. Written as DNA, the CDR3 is TGCGCCAGCAGCCAAAGCACAGCGGGAGTATATGAGCAGTTCTTC. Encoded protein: CASSQSTAGVYEQFF.

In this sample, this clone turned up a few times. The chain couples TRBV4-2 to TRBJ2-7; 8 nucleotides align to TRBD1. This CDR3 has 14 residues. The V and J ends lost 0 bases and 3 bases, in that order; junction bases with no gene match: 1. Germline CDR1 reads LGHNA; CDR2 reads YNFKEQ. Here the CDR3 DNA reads TGTGCCAGCAGCCAAGAGGGGACAGGCTACGAGCAGTACTTC. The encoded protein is CASSQEGTGYEQYF.

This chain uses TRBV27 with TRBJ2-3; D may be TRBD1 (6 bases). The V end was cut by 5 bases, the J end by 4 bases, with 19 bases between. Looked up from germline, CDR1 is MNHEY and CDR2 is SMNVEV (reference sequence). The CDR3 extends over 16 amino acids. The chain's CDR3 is CASSPIPVTGPDTQYF. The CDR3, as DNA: TGTGCCAGCAGTCCTATCCCCGTTACAGGGCCAGATACGCAGTATTTT.

CDR3 region: CASSLGGRVNEQYF. The CDR3, as DNA: TGTGCCAGCAGCTTGGGGGGCAGGGTGAACGAGCAGTACTTC. V gene TRBV7-9 combines with J gene TRBJ2-7; D tentatively fits TRBD1 or TRBD2 (6 bases each). With 3 bases removed from V and 5 bases from J, the gap between germline ends came to 14 bases. Germline CDR1 and CDR2: SEHNR and FQNEAQ (reference sequence). The CDR3 loop spans 14 amino acids.

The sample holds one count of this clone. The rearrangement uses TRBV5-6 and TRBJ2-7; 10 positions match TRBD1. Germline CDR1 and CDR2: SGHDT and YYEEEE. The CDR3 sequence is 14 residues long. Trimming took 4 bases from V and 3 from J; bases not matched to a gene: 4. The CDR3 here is CASSPDRGGYEQYF. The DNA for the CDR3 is TGTGCCAGCAGCCCGGACAGGGGGGGCTACGAGCAGTACTTC.

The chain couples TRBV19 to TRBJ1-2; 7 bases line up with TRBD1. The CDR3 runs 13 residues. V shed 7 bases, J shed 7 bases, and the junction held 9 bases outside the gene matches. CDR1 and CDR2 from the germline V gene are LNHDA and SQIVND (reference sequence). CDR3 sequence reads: CASTPTQGGGYTF. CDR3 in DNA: TGTGCCAGTACCCCAACGCAGGGGGGTGGCTACACCTTC.

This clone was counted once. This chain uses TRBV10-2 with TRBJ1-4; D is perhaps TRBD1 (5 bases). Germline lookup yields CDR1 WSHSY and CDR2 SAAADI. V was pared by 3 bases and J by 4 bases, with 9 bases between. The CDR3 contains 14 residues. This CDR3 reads CASSEWDGNEKLFF. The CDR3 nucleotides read TGCGCCAGCAGTGAATGGGACGGTAATGAAAAACTGTTTTTT.

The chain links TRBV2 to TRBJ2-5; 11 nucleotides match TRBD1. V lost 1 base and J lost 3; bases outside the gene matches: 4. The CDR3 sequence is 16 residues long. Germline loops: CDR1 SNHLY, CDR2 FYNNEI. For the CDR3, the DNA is TGTGCCAGCAGTGAAGGGACAGGGGGCCGGAAAGAGACCCAGTACTTC. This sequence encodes CASSEGTGGRKETQYF.

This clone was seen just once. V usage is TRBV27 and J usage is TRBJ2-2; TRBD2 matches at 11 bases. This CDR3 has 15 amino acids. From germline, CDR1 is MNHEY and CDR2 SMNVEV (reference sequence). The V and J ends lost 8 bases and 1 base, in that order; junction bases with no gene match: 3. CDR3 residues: CASRLAGMNTGELFF. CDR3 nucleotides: TGTGCCAGCCGACTAGCGGGGATGAACACCGGGGAGCTGTTTTTT.

The CDR3 loop is CASSLWGQQGELFF. In DNA form, the CDR3 reads TGCGCCAGCAGCTTGTGGGGACAACAAGGGGAGCTGTTTTTT. The chain employs TRBV5-1 and TRBJ2-2; perhaps TRBD1 as D (6 bases). This CDR3 has 14 residues. CDR1 and CDR2 from the germline V gene are SGHRS and YFSETQ. V lost 1 base and J lost 8, with 12 bases in between.

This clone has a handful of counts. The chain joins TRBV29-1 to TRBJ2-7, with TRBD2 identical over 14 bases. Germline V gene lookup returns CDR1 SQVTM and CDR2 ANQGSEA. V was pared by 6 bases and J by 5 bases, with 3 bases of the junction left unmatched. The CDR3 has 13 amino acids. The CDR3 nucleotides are TGCAGCGTGACGGGACTAGCGGGAGACGAGCAGTACTTC. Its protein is CSVTGLAGDEQYF.

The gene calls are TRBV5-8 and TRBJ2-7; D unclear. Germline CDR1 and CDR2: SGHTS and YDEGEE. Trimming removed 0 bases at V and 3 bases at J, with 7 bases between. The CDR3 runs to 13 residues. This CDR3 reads CASSLAIVYEQYF. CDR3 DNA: TGTGCCAGCAGCTTGGCCATTGTCTACGAGCAGTACTTC.

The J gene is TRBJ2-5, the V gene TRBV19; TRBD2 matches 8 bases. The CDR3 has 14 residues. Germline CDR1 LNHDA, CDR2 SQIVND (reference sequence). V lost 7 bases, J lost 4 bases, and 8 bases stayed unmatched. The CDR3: CASNPAGAGETQYF. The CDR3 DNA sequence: TGTGCCAGTAACCCAGCGGGAGCTGGAGAGACCCAGTACTTC.